One sample yielded the 11 T cell receptor beta chains listed below, sequenced in a study of T cells after yellow fever vaccination. TCRdb re-called the 5' RACE reads with MiXCR, one entry per CDR3 protein. The data contain 50,000 to 60,000 distinct CDR3 sequences, 6% to 8.5% of them singletons. The sample consisted of CD8+ T cells not binding an NS4B(214-222) dextramer, sorted from PBMCs, taken roughly 46 days after the first yellow fever vaccination. The receptors derive from a man younger than 35 who received the YFV17D yellow fever vaccine.

This clonotype has at least ten counts. The chain recombines TRBV23-1 with TRBJ2-3, with 7 nucleotides matching TRBD1. TRBV23-1 belongs to the ORF category, with a function that is uncertain. J gave up 2 bases and V 3 bases, and 5 bases lay outside the gene matches. The CDR3 runs to 15 residues. The DNA for the CDR3 is TGCGCCAGCAGTCATCGGACAGGTTTCACAGATACGCAGTATTTT. Translated, it gives CASSHRTGFTDTQYF.

This clonotype was seen many times. This chain connects TRBV28 to TRBJ2-5; possible D gene TRBD1, 7 bases. CDR3 length: 17 residues. Trimming pared 8 bases from V and 3 bases from J, leaving 25 bases between. Looked up from germline, CDR1 is MDHEN and CDR2 is SYDVKM. The CDR3 here is CASLRRGPRIIKETQYF. DNA for the CDR3: TGTGCCAGCTTGAGGAGGGGGCCACGAATCATCAAAGAGACCCAGTACTTC.

The gene calls are TRBV5-6 and TRBJ1-5, with a tentative D call TRBD1 (6 bases). V was cut by 1 base and J by 7 bases, with 18 bases left in between. Germline V gene lookup returns CDR1 SGHDT and CDR2 YYEEEE. This CDR3 has 16 residues. For the CDR3, the DNA is TGTGCCAGCAGCTTGTCCGCGGGGGCCGGACCCCAGCCCCAGCATTTT. Its translation is CASSLSAGAGPQPQHF.

V is TRBV7-8 and J is TRBJ1-2, with D unresolved. CDR1 and CDR2 (germline): SGHVS, FQNEAQ. This CDR3 contains 14 residues. With 1 base removed from V and 0 bases from J, the gap between germline ends came to 6 bases. The CDR3 nucleotides read TGTGCCAGCAGCTTAGGGTCAGCTAACTATGGCTACACCTTC. Its translation: CASSLGSANYGYTF.

The chain joins TRBV9 to TRBJ2-2; D unclear. Trimming cost V 0 bases and J 7 bases, with 10 bases left between them. The CDR3 has 14 amino acids. Germline V lookup: CDR1 SGDLS, CDR2 YYNGEE. The CDR3 nucleotides read TGTGCCAGCAGCGTAGAATGGGCTGACGGGGAGCTGTTTTTT. This gives the protein CASSVEWADGELFF.

There are many counts of this clonotype. V is TRBV6-1 and J is TRBJ1-1, with 9 nucleotides matching TRBD1. Germline CDR1 is MNHNS and CDR2 is SASEGT. The junction had 5 bases not matched to a gene; V was cut back by 4 bases and J by 5 bases. The length of the CDR3 is 14 residues. In DNA, the CDR3 is TGTGCCAGCAGTGCGGGACAGGGAGGAACTGAAGCTTTCTTT. Amino acid sequence: CASSAGQGGTEAFF.

This clonotype was recorded many times. J is TRBJ2-1 and V is TRBV7-6; weak D call: TRBD1 (7 bases). This CDR3 is built from 16 residues. Germline loops: CDR1 SGHVS, CDR2 FNYEAQ. The germline V and J ends were trimmed by 2 bases and 2 bases, with 13 bases remaining between them. CDR3 residues: CASSLQGGRTYNEQFF. In nucleotides, the CDR3 is TGTGCCAGCAGCTTACAGGGGGGCCGGACCTACAATGAGCAGTTCTTC.

This clonotype was recorded many times. The genes are TRBV6-4 and TRBJ2-2, with unresolved D. The CDR3 has 13 amino acids. Trimming removed 4 bases at V and 3 bases at J, with 6 bases between. Germline-derived CDR1 and CDR2 are MRHNA and SNTAGT. CDR3 sequence (DNA): TGTGCCAGCAGTGGAGAGGACACCGGGGAGCTGTTTTTT. Protein product: CASSGEDTGELFF.

At least ten counts were recorded for this clonotype. The chain couples TRBV7-9 to TRBJ1-4; D ambiguous. Trimming took 3 bases from V and 8 from J, leaving 22 bases between them. CDR1 is SEHNR, CDR2 FQNEAQ, per germline (reference sequence). This CDR3 has 17 amino acids. The CDR3 region has the DNA TGTGCCAGCAGCTTCCCCATTGAATTACAAAATAGGGAAAAACTGTTTTTT. This sequence encodes CASSFPIELQNREKLFF.

This chain connects TRBV4-3 to TRBJ1-2; D might be TRBD1 (6 bases). The CDR3 has 14 amino acids. V lost 0 bases, J lost 8 bases, and 13 bases lay in between. Germline V gene data show CDR1 as LGHNA and CDR2 as YSLEER. Here the CDR3 reads CASSQDLGATGYTF. As DNA, the CDR3 is TGCGCCAGCAGCCAAGACTTGGGGGCGACCGGCTACACCTTC.

There are many counts of this clonotype. CDR3 DNA sequence: TGTGCCAGCAGCTACGCAGGGACCTACGAGCAGTACTTC. Encoded protein: CASSYAGTYEQYF. The chain uses TRBV13 and TRBJ2-7; tentatively, D is TRBD1 (5 bases). Trimming took off 4 bases at V and 2 bases at J, with 9 bases between the two ends. This CDR3 contains 13 residues. Germline V gene lookup returns CDR1 PRHDT and CDR2 FYEKMQ (reference sequence). Variable domain in full (rest from reference TRBV13 and TRBJ2-7): AAGVIQSPRHLIKEKRETATLKCYPIPRHDTVYWYQQGPGQDPQFLISFYEKMQSDKGSIPDRFSAQQFSDYHSELNMSSLELGDSALYFCASSYAGTYEQYFGPGTRLTVT.